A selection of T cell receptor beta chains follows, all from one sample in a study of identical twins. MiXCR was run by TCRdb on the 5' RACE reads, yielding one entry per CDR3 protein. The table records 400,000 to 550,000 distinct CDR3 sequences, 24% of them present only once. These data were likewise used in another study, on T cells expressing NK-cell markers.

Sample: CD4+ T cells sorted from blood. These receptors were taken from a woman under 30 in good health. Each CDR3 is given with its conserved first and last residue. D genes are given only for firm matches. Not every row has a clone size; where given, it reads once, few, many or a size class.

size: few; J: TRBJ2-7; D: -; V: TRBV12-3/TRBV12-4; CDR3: CASGSGYEQYF; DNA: TGTGCCAGCGGTAGCGGCTACGAGCAGTACTTC
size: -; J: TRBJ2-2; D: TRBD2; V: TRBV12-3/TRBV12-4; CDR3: CASRTTSGGADGELFF; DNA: TGTGCCAGCAGAACTACTAGCGGGGGGGCTGACGGGGAGCTGTTTTTT
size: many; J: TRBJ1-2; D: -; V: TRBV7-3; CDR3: CASSFTALPYGYTF; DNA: TGTGCCAGCAGCTTCACGGCCCTCCCCTATGGCTACACCTTC
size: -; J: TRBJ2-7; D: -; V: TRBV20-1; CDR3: CSAKRSTASYEQYF; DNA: TGCAGTGCAAAGAGGAGTACGGCGTCCTACGAGCAGTACTTC
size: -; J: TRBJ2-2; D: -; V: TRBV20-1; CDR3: CSARETGTGELFF; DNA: TGCAGTGCTAGAGAGACTGGAACCGGGGAGCTGTTTTTT
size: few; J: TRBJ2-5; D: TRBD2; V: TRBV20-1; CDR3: CSAQRASGSYQETQYF; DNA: TGCAGTGCCCAGAGAGCTAGCGGGAGTTACCAAGAGACCCAGTACTTC
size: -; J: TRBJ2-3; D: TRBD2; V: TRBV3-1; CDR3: CASNQGLEQETQYF; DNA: TGTGCCAGCAACCAAGGACTAGAGCAAGAGACGCAGTATTTT
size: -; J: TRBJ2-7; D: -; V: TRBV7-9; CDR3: CASSSTGNYYEQYF; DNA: TGTGCCAGCAGCTCGACCGGGAACTACTACGAGCAGTACTTC
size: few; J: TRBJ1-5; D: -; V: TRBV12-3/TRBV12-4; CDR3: CASSLSAGPNQPQHF; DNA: TGTGCCAGCAGTTTAAGCGCAGGGCCTAATCAGCCCCAGCATTTT
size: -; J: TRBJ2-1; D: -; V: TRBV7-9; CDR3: CASSLVPGYSQFF; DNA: TGTGCCAGCAGCTTAGTTCCGGGTTACAGCCAGTTCTTC
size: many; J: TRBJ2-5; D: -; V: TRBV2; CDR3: CASSEGVRGAQYF; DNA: TGTGCCAGCAGTGAAGGGGTCCGAGGCGCCCAGTACTTC
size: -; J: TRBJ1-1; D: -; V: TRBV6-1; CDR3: CASSPGQVEAFF; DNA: TGTGCCAGCAGTCCGGGACAAGTTGAAGCTTTCTTT
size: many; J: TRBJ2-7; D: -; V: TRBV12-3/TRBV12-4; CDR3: CASSPRPGLSYEQYF; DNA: TGTGCCAGCAGTCCCCGTCCGGGGCTCTCCTACGAGCAGTACTTC
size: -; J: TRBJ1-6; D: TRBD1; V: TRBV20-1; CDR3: CSARGRQGGSPLHF; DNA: TGCAGTGCTAGAGGGCGACAGGGAGGTTCACCCCTCCACTTT
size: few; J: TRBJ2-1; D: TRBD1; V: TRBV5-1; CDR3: CASSLTTGDNEQFF; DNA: TGCGCCAGCAGCCTGACCACAGGGGACAATGAGCAGTTCTTC
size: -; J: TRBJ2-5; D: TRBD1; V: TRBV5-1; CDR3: CASSPRQGGLETQYF; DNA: TGCGCCAGCAGCCCCCGACAGGGGGGGTTGGAGACCCAGTACTTC
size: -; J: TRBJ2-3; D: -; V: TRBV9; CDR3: CASSVRDPTDTQYF; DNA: TGTGCCAGCAGCGTCCGCGACCCCACAGATACGCAGTATTTT
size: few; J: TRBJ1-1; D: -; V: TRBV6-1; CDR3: CASSTPGRVTEAFF; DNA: TGTGCCAGCAGTACCCCGGGACGGGTCACTGAAGCTTTCTTT
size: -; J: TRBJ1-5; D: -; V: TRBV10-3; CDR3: CAISESGGGQPQHF; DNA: TGTGCCATCAGTGAGTCAGGGGGAGGTCAGCCCCAGCATTTT
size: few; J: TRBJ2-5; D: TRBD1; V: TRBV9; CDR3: CASSVRDRGGETQYF; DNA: TGTGCCAGCAGCGTCCGGGACAGGGGAGGAGAGACCCAGTACTTC
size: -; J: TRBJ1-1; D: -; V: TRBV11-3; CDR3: CASSLFHPGEAFF; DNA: TGTGCCAGCAGCTTATTTCACCCGGGGGAAGCTTTCTTT
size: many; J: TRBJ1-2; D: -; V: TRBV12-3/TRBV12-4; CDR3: CASSLAEVSNYGYTF; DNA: TGTGCCAGCAGTTTAGCAGAGGTATCTAACTATGGCTACACCTTC
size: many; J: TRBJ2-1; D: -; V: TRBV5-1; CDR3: CASSARGRAGSYNEQFF; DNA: TGCGCCAGCAGTGCTCGAGGCAGGGCAGGGTCCTACAATGAGCAGTTCTTC
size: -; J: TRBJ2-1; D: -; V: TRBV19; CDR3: CASSKASLSYNEQFF; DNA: TGTGCCAGTAGTAAGGCTAGTTTATCCTACAATGAGCAGTTCTTC
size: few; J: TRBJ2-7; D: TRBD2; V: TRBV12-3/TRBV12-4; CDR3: CASTLGLAGYEQYF; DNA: TGTGCCAGCACCCTGGGACTAGCGGGCTACGAGCAGTACTTC
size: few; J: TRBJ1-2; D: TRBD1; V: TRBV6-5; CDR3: CASSYTGGTSYGYTF; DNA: TGTGCCAGCAGTTACACAGGGGGCACTAGCTATGGCTACACCTTC
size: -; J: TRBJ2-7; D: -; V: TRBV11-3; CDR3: CASSSTNRDFSEQYF; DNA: TGTGCCAGCAGCTCAACGAACAGGGATTTTAGCGAGCAGTACTTC
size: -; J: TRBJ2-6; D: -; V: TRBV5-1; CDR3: CASSLPGANVLTF; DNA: TGCGCCAGCAGCTTACCTGGGGCCAACGTCCTGACTTTC